Reported below is one T cell receptor (beta chain). Its antigen is unidentified. Produced via immunoSEQ multiplex PCR; TCRdb's table is partial and in-frame only. The table has about 55,000 clones, 80% to 85% seen once. This specimen comes from a study of OX40 agonist ivuxolimab in advanced cancers. Across the whole study: Cohort: 82.7% men, mean age 60, aged roughly 23 to 90. Prior checkpoint blockade (anti-PD-1, anti-PD-L1 or anti-CTLA-4) was permitted; 40% had it.

The CDR3 extends over 13 amino acids. J gave up 3 bases and V 5 bases, and 3 bases lay outside the gene matches. Germline values: CDR1 SGHTA, CDR2 FQGNSA. Study findings and constraints: Expansion of clones was among the lowest in partial responders at 0.1-3.0 mg/kg.

The chain joins TRBV7-2 to TRBJ2-5, with TRBD1 matching 7 bases. The clonotype was recovered from an adult with an advanced solid tumor such as melanoma, head and neck, liver or kidney cancer. Sequencing was performed on CD4+ or CD8+ T cells sorted from blood, taken in a trial of the OX40 agonist ivuxolimab. The CDR3 DNA follows: TGTGCCAGCAGCCCCGGGACAGAAGAGACCCAGTACTTC. Protein sequence: CASSPGTEETQYF.